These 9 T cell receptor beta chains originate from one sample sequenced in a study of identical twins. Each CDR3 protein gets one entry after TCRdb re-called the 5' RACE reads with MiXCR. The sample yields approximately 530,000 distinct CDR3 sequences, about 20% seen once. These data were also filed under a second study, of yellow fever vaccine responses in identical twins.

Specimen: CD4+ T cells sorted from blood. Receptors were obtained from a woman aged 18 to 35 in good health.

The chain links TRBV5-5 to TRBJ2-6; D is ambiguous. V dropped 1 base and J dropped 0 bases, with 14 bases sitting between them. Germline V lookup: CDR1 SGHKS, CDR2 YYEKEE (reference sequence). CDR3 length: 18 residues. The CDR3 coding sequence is TGTGCCAGCAGCTTGACCCCTAAGGCCCTCTCTGGGGCCAACGTCCTGACTTTC. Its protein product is CASSLTPKALSGANVLTF.

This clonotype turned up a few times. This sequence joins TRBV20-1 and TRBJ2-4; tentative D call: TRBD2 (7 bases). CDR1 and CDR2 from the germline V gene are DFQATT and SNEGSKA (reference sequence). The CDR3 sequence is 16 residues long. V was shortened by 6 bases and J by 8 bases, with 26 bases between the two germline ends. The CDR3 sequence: CSAPTFTSVRGDIQYF. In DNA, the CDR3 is TGCAGTGCACCGACCTTTACTAGCGTGAGGGGGGACATTCAGTACTTC.

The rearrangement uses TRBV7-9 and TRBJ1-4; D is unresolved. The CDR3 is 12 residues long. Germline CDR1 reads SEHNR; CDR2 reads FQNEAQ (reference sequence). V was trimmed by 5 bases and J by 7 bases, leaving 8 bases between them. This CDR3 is CASSLMGEKLFF. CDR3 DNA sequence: TGTGCCAGCAGCCTGATGGGTGAAAAACTGTTTTTT.

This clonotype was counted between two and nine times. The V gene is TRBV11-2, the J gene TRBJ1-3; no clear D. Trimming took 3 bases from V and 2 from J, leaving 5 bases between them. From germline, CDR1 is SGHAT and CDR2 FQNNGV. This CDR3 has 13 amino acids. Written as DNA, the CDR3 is TGTGCCAGCAGCTTTTTCCCTGGAAACACCATATATTTT. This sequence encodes CASSFFPGNTIYF.

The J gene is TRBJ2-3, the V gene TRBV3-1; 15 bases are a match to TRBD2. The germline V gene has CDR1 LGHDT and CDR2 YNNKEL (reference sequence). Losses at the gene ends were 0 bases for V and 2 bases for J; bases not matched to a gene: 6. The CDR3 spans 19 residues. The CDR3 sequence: CASSQDPGLAGGNTDTQYF. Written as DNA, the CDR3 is TGTGCCAGCAGCCAAGATCCGGGACTAGCGGGAGGCAACACAGATACGCAGTATTTT.

The CDR3 protein is CAISEPGHLEGYTF. CDR3 bases: TGTGCCATCAGTGAGCCCGGACACCTGGAAGGCTACACCTTC. J is TRBJ1-2 and V is TRBV10-3; D might be TRBD1 (5 bases). This CDR3 contains 14 residues. CDR1 and CDR2 from the germline V gene are ENHRY and SYGVKD. Deletions cut 2 bases from V and 8 bases from J, with 15 bases between.

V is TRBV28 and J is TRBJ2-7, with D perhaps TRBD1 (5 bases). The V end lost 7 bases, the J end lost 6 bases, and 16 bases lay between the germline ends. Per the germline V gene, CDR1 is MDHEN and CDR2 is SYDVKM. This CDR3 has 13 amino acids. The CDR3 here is CASTLGHLGEQYF. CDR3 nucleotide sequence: TGTGCCAGCACCTTGGGGCACCTAGGCGAGCAGTACTTC.

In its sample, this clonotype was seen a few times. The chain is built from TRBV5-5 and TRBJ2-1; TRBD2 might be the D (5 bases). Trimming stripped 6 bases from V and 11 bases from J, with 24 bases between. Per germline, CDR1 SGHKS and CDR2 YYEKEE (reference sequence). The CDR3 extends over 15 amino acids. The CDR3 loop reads CASTPQEGLPMKQFF. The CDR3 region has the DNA TGTGCCAGCACCCCACAAGAAGGACTCCCCATGAAGCAGTTCTTC.

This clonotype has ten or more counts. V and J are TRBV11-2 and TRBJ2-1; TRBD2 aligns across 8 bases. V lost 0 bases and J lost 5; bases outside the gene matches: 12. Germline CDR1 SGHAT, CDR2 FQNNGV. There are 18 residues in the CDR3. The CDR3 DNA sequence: TGTGCCAGCAGCTTAGAAAAGCGGGAGAGTCCTTGGGACAATGAGCAGTTCTTC. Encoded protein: CASSLEKRESPWDNEQFF.